What follows are 22 T cell receptor beta chains derived from one specimen sequenced in a study of CD8 T cells in Susac syndrome. cDNA came from about 0.51 to 1 ug RNA primed by random hexamers. TCRdb re-analysed the immunoSEQ multiplex PCR reads in MiXCR, keeping a single row per CDR3 protein. The top ten clones hold less than 0.35% of a sample with 90,000 or so distinct CDR3 sequences, around 93% of them seen once. What was sequenced was CD8+ T cells from PBMCs. These receptors were collected from a human donor in good health.

This chain joins TRBV6-4 and TRBJ2-1; 10 nucleotides align to TRBD2. The length of the CDR3 is 15 residues. The germline CDR1 and CDR2 sequences are MRHNA and SNTAGT. Germline trimming cut 10 bases from V and 3 bases from J; bases unmatched to any gene: 9. This CDR3 is CATSIIAGGYNEQFF. DNA of the CDR3: TGTGCCACCTCCATCATAGCGGGGGGCTACAATGAGCAGTTCTTC.

This clonotype was recorded once. This sequence joins TRBV4-1 and TRBJ2-2, with TRBD1 matching over 8 bases. This CDR3 contains 15 residues. Trimming took 2 bases from V and 7 from J; bases not matched to a gene: 6. CDR1 is MGHRA and CDR2 is YSYEKL in the germline V gene. CDR3 region: CASSQRTGSVGELFF. The CDR3 DNA follows: TGCGCCAGCAGCCAAAGGACAGGGTCGGTCGGGGAGCTGTTTTTT.

V usage is TRBV3-1 and J usage is TRBJ1-1, with D perhaps TRBD1 (6 bases). Germline CDR1 and CDR2: LGHDT and YNNKEL (reference sequence). Trimming removed 3 bases at V and 1 base at J, with 12 bases between. The CDR3 runs 15 residues. The CDR3 nucleotides are TGTGCCAGCAGCCACCTCTTCAGGGGGAACACTGAAGCTTTCTTT. As protein: CASSHLFRGNTEAFF.

V and J are TRBV4-1 and TRBJ2-2; D unclear. The CDR3 has 15 amino acids. Deletions cut 0 bases from V and 4 bases from J, with 9 bases between. CDR1 and CDR2 (germline): MGHRA, YSYEKL. CDR3 residues: CASSQDPGPTGELFF. The CDR3 coding sequence is TGCGCCAGCAGCCAAGATCCTGGACCCACCGGGGAGCTGTTTTTT.

The chain employs TRBV3-1 and TRBJ2-2; 7 bases align to TRBD1. The CDR3 spans 14 residues. CDR1 is LGHDT, CDR2 YNNKEL, per germline (reference sequence). J was trimmed by 5 bases and V by 3 bases; bases with no gene match: 3. The CDR3 here is CASSHRQGTGELFF. CDR3 nucleotide sequence: TGTGCCAGCAGCCACCGACAGGGAACCGGGGAGCTGTTTTTT.

V gene TRBV18 combines with J gene TRBJ1-4; TRBD1 matches 7 bases. The CDR3 is 13 residues long. In germline, CDR1 is KGHSH, CDR2 LQKENI. J was trimmed by 8 bases and V by 4 bases; bases with no gene match: 4. CDR3 sequence: CASSLGQAEKLFF. In DNA, the CDR3 is TGTGCCAGCTCACTCGGACAGGCGGAAAAACTGTTTTTT.

This clonotype was counted once. The chain couples TRBV29-1 to TRBJ2-5; 14 bases are shared with TRBD2. The ends lost 3 bases at V and 1 base at J; junction bases unmatched: 4. Germline assignment: CDR1 SQVTM and CDR2 ANQGSEA. There are 16 residues in the CDR3. The CDR3 sequence is CSVDGLAGGFQETQYF. In DNA, the CDR3 is TGCAGCGTTGATGGACTAGCGGGGGGATTCCAAGAGACCCAGTACTTC.

The chain is built from TRBV7-3 and TRBJ2-2; 9 nucleotides align to TRBD2. V lost 3 bases to trimming and J lost 3 bases; unmatched junction nucleotides: 2. Germline values: CDR1 SGHTA, CDR2 FQGTGA. This CDR3 region has 15 residues. DNA for the CDR3: TGTGCCAGCAGCTTCAGCGGGGGGTACACCGGGGAGCTGTTTTTT. This encodes CASSFSGGYTGELFF.

This chain connects TRBV12-3 or TRBV12-4 to TRBJ2-7; D uncertain. The CDR3 has 12 residues. With 6 bases removed from V and 2 bases from J, the gap between germline ends came to 8 bases. The CDR3 is CASSPATYEQYF. Written as DNA, the CDR3 is TGTGCCAGCAGCCCTGCTACCTACGAGCAGTACTTC.

The chain links TRBV5-6 to TRBJ2-5; D remains unclear. V dropped 2 bases and J dropped 5 bases, with 16 bases sitting between them. The germline V gene has CDR1 SGHDT and CDR2 YYEEEE. The CDR3 totals 15 residues. This chain's CDR3 is CASSFSVGTGETQYF. The CDR3 nucleotides read TGTGCCAGCAGCTTCTCGGTGGGTACCGGGGAGACCCAGTACTTC.

This clonotype occurred once. The DNA for the CDR3 is TGTGCCAGCACTCAGCGGTTCTACACAGATACGCAGTATTTT. This gives the protein CASTQRFYTDTQYF. This chain joins TRBV6-5 and TRBJ2-3, with D possibly TRBD2 on 5 matching bases. The V and J ends lost 7 bases and 2 bases respectively, with 13 bases between them. The CDR3 sequence is 14 residues long. Germline CDR1 reads MNHEY; CDR2 reads SVGAGI.

This clonotype was seen more than once but under ten times. The CDR3, as DNA: TGTGCCAGCAGCTTCGACCTACAAGAGACCCAGTACTTC. It translates to CASSFDLQETQYF. The J gene is TRBJ2-5, the V gene TRBV5-6; D unresolved. The CDR3 sequence is 13 residues long. V shed 2 bases and J shed 2 bases, with 7 bases lying between them. Per germline, CDR1 SGHDT and CDR2 YYEEEE.

The chain links TRBV2 to TRBJ2-2; D is perhaps TRBD1 (5 bases). CDR1 and CDR2 (germline): SNHLY, FYNNEI. CDR3 length equals 16 residues. The ends were cut back, 6 bases at V and 0 bases at J, with 14 bases in the middle. The CDR3 bases are TGTGCCAGCAGCCCGACAGATACTCCGAACACCGGGGAGCTGTTTTTT. Amino acids: CASSPTDTPNTGELFF.

This clonotype was seen more than once but under ten times. This sequence joins TRBV7-9 and TRBJ1-5; no firm D call. The CDR3 is 12 residues long. V was cut by 1 base and J by 7 bases, with 5 bases left in between. Germline V gene sequence: CDR1 SEHNR, CDR2 FQNEAQ (reference sequence). The CDR3 protein is CASSLGEQPQHF. The CDR3 DNA follows: TGTGCCAGCAGCTTAGGGGAACAGCCCCAGCATTTT.

V usage is TRBV12-3 or TRBV12-4 and J usage is TRBJ1-6, with unresolved D. This CDR3 has 12 amino acids. V was clipped by 5 bases and J by 7 bases, with 6 bases between them. CDR3 sequence: CASSPYNSPLHF. In DNA form, the CDR3 reads TGTGCCAGCAGTCCGTACAATTCACCCCTCCACTTT.

The chain is built from TRBV20-1 and TRBJ2-3; 12 bases map to TRBD2. J lost 4 bases, V lost 7 bases, and 18 bases had no gene match. CDR3 size: 18 residues. Germline V gene data show CDR1 as DFQATT and CDR2 as SNEGSKA (reference sequence). The DNA of the CDR3 is TGCAGTGTCCTGCCCGGGCTAGCGGGGGGGCTATTCCCAGATACGCAGTATTTT. It codes for CSVLPGLAGGLFPDTQYF.

The chain is built from TRBV6-5 and TRBJ2-5; no clear D. There are 11 residues in the CDR3. Germline V lookup: CDR1 MNHEY, CDR2 SVGAGI. The V end lost 6 bases, the J end lost 9 bases, and 11 bases lay between the germline ends. DNA for the CDR3: TGTGCCAGCAGCCAAGGTTTTTCCCAGTACTTC. Translated: CASSQGFSQYF.

The chain combines TRBV7-3 with TRBJ2-3; TRBD1 agrees at 8 bases. Trimming at V came to 6 bases and at J to 5 bases, leaving 4 bases not matched to a gene. CDR3 length: 13 amino acids. CDR1 and CDR2 from the germline V gene are SGHTA and FQGTGA. The CDR3 here is CASRSGQGDTQYF. CDR3 coding DNA: TGTGCCAGCAGGAGCGGACAGGGAGATACGCAGTATTTT.

The chain combines TRBV2 with TRBJ1-5, with a possible D match to TRBD1 (5 bases). The germline V gene encodes CDR1 SNHLY and CDR2 FYNNEI. The V gene lost 3 bases and the J gene lost 10 bases, with 13 bases spanning the gap. This CDR3 region has 13 residues. The CDR3 DNA is TGTGCCAGCAGTGATCCGGGGGAGCCCCCCCAGCATTTT. Residues: CASSDPGEPPQHF.

The gene calls are TRBV5-1 and TRBJ1-2; no clear D. This CDR3 region has 14 residues. Germline values: CDR1 SGHRS, CDR2 YFSETQ. V lost 4 bases to trimming and J lost 2 bases, with 12 bases between them. Written as DNA, the CDR3 is TGCGCCAGCAGCGTGGACCCCCCGAACTATGGCTACACCTTC. It specifies CASSVDPPNYGYTF.

V gene TRBV9 combines with J gene TRBJ2-3; 7 bases agree with TRBD1. V lost 3 bases to trimming and J lost 0 bases; unmatched junction nucleotides: 7. Germline V gives CDR1 SGDLS, CDR2 YYNGEE. This CDR3 comprises 16 residues. The CDR3 here is CASSEGTASSTDTQYF. The CDR3, as DNA: TGTGCCAGCAGCGAGGGGACAGCCTCTAGCACAGATACGCAGTATTTT.

The V and J genes are TRBV30 and TRBJ2-2, with D uncertain. Trimming removed 2 bases at V and 1 base at J, with 8 bases between. Germline CDR1 is GTSNPN and CDR2 is SVGIG (reference sequence). This CDR3 is 14 amino acids long. In nucleotides, the CDR3 is TGTGCCTGGAGTATGCCTGGGAACACCGGGGAGCTGTTTTTT. Its translation is CAWSMPGNTGELFF.